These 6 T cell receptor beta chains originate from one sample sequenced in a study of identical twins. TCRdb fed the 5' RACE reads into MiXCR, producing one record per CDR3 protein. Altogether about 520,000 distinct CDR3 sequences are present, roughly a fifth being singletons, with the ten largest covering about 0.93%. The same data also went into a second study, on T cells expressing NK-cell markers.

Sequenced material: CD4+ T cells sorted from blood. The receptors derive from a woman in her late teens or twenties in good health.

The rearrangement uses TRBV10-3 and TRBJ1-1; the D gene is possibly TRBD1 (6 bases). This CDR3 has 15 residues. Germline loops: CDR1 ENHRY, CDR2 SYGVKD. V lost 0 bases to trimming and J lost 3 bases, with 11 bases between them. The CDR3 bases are TGTGCCATCAGTGAGTCTGGGGGCGCGGACACTGAAGCTTTCTTT. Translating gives CAISESGGADTEAFF.

Here the CDR3 DNA reads TGCAGTGCTGGGGGACTCGAGAGAACGAACACCGGGGAGCTGTTTTTT. Protein: CSAGGLERTNTGELFF. This sequence joins TRBV20-1 and TRBJ2-2, with D perhaps matching TRBD2 (6 bases). The CDR3 spans 16 residues. Trimming removed 5 bases from V and 0 bases from J, with 16 bases in between. The germline gives CDR1 DFQATT, CDR2 SNEGSKA (reference sequence).

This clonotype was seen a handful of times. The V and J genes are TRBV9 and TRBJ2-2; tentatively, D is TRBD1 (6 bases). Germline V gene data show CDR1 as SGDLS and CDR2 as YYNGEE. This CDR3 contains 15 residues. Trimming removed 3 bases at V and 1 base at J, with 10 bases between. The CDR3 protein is CASSARQVNTGELFF. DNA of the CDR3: TGTGCCAGCAGCGCAAGACAGGTGAACACCGGGGAGCTGTTTTTT.

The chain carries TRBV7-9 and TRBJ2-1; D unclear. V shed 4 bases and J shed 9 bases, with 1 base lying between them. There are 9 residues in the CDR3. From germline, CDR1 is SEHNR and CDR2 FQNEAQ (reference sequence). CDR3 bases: TGTGCCAGCAGCTCTGAGCAGTTCTTC. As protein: CASSSEQFF.

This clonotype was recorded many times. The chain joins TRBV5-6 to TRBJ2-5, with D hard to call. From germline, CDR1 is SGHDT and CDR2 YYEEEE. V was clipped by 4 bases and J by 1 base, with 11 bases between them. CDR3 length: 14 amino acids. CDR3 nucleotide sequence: TGTGCCAGCAGCAGACGCCAAACCCAAGAGACCCAGTACTTC. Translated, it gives CASSRRQTQETQYF.

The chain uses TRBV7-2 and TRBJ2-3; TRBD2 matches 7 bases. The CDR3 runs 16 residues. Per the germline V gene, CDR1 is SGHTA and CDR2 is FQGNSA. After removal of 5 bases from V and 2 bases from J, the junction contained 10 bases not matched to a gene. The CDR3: CASSPGSGTLTDTQYF. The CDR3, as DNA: TGTGCCAGCAGCCCGGGGAGCGGGACTCTCACAGATACGCAGTATTTT. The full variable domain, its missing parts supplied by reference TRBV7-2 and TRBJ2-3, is GAGVSQSPSNKVTEKGKDVELRCDPISGHTALYWYRQSLGQGLEFLIYFQGNSAPDKSGLPSDRFSAERTGGSVSTLTIQRTQQEDSAVYLCASSPGSGTLTDTQYFGPGTRLTVL.